This T cell receptor beta chain originates from a study of blood T cell repertoires in COVID-19. Study information: From the United States, Italy and Spain came samples of acute and convalescent COVID-19.

Germline assignment: CDR1 LNHNV and CDR2 YYDKDF (reference sequence). The CDR3 loop spans 16 amino acids. The V and J ends lost 0 bases and 8 bases, in that order; junction bases with no gene match: 11. This table comes from immunoSEQ multiplex PCR, and its TCRdb copy is limited to in-frame clones, with some not included. The sample records approximately 120,000 clones, more than 75% being singletons. Material for sequencing was peripheral blood. This chain joins TRBV15 and TRBJ1-2; 8 bases map to TRBD1. The receptor was derived from a human donor in a cohort sampled during active COVID-19. The CDR3 DNA reads TGTGCCACCAGCAGAGATCAAGGACAGGGATGGCTAGGCTACACCTTC. Translated: CATSRDQGQGWLGYTF.